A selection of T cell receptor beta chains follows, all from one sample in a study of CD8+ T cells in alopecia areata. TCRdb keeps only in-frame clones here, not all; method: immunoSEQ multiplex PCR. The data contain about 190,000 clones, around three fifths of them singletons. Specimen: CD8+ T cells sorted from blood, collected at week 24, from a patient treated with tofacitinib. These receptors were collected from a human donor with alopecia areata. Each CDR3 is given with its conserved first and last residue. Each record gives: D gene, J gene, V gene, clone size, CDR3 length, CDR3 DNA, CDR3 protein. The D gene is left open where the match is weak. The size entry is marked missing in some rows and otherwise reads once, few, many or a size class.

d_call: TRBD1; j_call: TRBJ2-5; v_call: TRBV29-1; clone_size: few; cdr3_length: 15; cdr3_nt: TGCAGCGTTGATGGACAGGGGGCGCCTTGGGAGACCCAGTACTTC; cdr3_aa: CSVDGQGAPWETQYF
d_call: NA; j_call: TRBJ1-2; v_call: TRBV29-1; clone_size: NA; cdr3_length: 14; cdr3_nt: TGCAGCGTTGAAGATCTTCCCTGGGGTACGGGCTACACCTTC; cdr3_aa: CSVEDLPWGTGYTF
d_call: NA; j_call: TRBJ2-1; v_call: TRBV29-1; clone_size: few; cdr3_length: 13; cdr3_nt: TGCAGCGTTGATCAGGGGAGCTACAATGAGCAGTTCTTC; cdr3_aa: CSVDQGSYNEQFF
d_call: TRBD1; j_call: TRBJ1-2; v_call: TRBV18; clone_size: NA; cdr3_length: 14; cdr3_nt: TGTGCCAGCTCACCACTCGGGACAGTTTATGGCTACACCTTC; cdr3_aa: CASSPLGTVYGYTF
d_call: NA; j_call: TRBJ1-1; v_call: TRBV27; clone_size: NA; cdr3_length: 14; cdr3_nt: TGTGCCAGCAGTTTAACGGAGGGGAACACTGAAGCTTTCTTT; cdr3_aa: CASSLTEGNTEAFF
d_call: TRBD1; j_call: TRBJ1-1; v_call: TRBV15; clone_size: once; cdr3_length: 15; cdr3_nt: TGTGCCACCAGCAGAGAGGACAGGGTGGACACTGAAGCTTTCTTT; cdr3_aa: CATSREDRVDTEAFF
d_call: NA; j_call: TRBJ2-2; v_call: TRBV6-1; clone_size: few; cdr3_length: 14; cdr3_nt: TGTGCCAGCAGTGAGACAGCCAGGCCCGGGGAGCTGTTTTTT; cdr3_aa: CASSETARPGELFF
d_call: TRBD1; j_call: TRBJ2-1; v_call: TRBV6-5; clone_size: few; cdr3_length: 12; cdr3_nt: TGTGCCAGCAGTAGCCAGGGGGTTGGGCAGTTCTTC; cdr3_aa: CASSSQGVGQFF
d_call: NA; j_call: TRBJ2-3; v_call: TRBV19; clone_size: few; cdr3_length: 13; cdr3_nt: TGTGCCAGTAGTATCTATCGGGGAGATACGCAGTATTTT; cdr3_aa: CASSIYRGDTQYF
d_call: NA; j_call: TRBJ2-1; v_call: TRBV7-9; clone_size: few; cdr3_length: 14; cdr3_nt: TGTGCCAGCAGCTTTCGAACGGGGCGCGGTGAGCAGTTCTTC; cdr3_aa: CASSFRTGRGEQFF
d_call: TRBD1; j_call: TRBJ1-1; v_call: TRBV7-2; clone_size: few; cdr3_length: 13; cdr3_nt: TGTGCCAGCAGTCTGACAGGGGGCCGGGAAGCTTTCTTT; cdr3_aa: CASSLTGGREAFF
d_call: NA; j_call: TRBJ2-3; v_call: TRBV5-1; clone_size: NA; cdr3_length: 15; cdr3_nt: TGCGCCAGCAGCTTGTGGGACCCCAACGCAGATACGCAGTATTTT; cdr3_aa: CASSLWDPNADTQYF
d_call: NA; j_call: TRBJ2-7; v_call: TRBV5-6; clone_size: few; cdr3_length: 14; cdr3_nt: TGTGCCAGCAGCTTGGTCGCCAGCTCCTACGAGCAGTACTTC; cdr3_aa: CASSLVASSYEQYF